Listed here are 8 T cell receptor beta chains from one sample, sequenced in a study of blood T cells in healthy people across ages. A second PCR of about 7 to 12 cycles used a sample-barcoded 5' primer and a J-beta primer mix. TCRdb reanalysed the 5' RACE reads using MiXCR and keeps one entry per CDR3 protein. The table includes about 970,000 distinct CDR3 sequences, roughly 51% detected once. Source material: blood. The receptors here all came from a woman aged 60-70 years in good health.

The chain combines TRBV7-2 with TRBJ1-1; no clear D. The germline V and J ends were trimmed by 3 bases and 6 bases, with 14 bases remaining between them. The CDR3 runs 14 residues. Germline CDR1 is SGHTA and CDR2 is FQGNSA. Written as DNA, the CDR3 is TGTGCCAGCAGCTTGGAGGGTTTGAGCCCTGAAGCTTTCTTT. Its translation is CASSLEGLSPEAFF.

V gene TRBV20-1 combines with J gene TRBJ2-1; D is perhaps TRBD1 or TRBD2 (5 bases each). The CDR3 is 12 residues long. Germline V gene data show CDR1 as DFQATT and CDR2 as SNEGSKA (reference sequence). Trimming removed 0 bases from V and 8 bases from J, with 8 bases in between. This chain's CDR3 is CSAREGTYEQFF. The DNA of the CDR3 is TGCAGTGCTAGAGAAGGGACGTATGAGCAGTTCTTC.

Only a few counts were recorded for this clonotype. The J gene is TRBJ2-3, the V gene TRBV29-1; perhaps TRBD2 as D (5 bases). Trimming cost V 3 bases and J 6 bases, with 13 bases left between them. Germline assignment: CDR1 SQVTM and CDR2 ANQGSEA. This CDR3 has 13 amino acids. CDR3 sequence: CSVDSIDYDTQYF. CDR3 bases: TGCAGCGTTGATAGTATTGACTACGATACGCAGTATTTT.

The V and J genes are TRBV6-6 and TRBJ2-7, with a possible D match to TRBD1 (5 bases). Trimming pared 0 bases from V and 6 bases from J, leaving 12 bases between. This CDR3 has 14 residues. The germline gives CDR1 MNHNY, CDR2 SVGAGI (reference sequence). The CDR3 DNA follows: TGTGCCAGCAGTTACTCTTCCAGGGCCTGCGAGCAGTACTTC. As protein: CASSYSSRACEQYF.

The V and J genes are TRBV12-3 or TRBV12-4 and TRBJ2-7, with 9 bases that match TRBD2. The CDR3 runs 16 residues. With V trimmed by 1 base and J by 7 bases, 11 bases remained unmatched. CDR3 DNA sequence: TGTGCCAGCAGTTTAGGTCGTATGCGGGGGGGAAGTGAGCAGTACTTC. This sequence encodes CASSLGRMRGGSEQYF.

This chain connects TRBV15 to TRBJ2-3; 10 bases agree with TRBD2. The CDR3 consists of 16 residues. Trimming at V came to 5 bases and at J to 2 bases, leaving 7 bases not matched to a gene. CDR1 and CDR2 from the germline V gene are LNHNV and YYDKDF (reference sequence). The CDR3 is CATSLISGRPTDTQYF. In nucleotides, the CDR3 is TGTGCCACCAGCTTAATTAGCGGGAGGCCCACAGATACGCAGTATTTT.

The chain recombines TRBV10-3 with TRBJ2-1; 9 positions agree with TRBD2. CDR3 length: 15 residues. The trim removed 6 bases at V and 4 bases at J, leaving 7 bases unmatched. Per germline, CDR1 ENHRY and CDR2 SYGVKD. The CDR3 DNA follows: TGTGCCATCAGGACTAGCGGAGGGATTTACAATGAGCAGTTCTTC. Amino acids: CAIRTSGGIYNEQFF.

A few counts support this clonotype. The chain carries TRBV29-1 and TRBJ2-7, with TRBD2 matching 10 bases. Trimming cost V 6 bases and J 4 bases; bases outside gene matches: 3. The CDR3 runs to 12 residues. The germline V gene encodes CDR1 SQVTM and CDR2 ANQGSEA. The CDR3 loop is CSVGLATYEQYF. In DNA form, the CDR3 reads TGCAGCGTGGGACTAGCGACGTACGAGCAGTACTTC.